This is a list of T cell receptor beta chains from one sample in a study of cytomegalovirus exposure and HLA in healthy donors. Repertoires were generated with immunoSEQ multiplex PCR, while TCRdb's copy carries only in-frame clones and drops some. The sample has 130,000 or so clones. The sequencing input was PBMCs. These receptors were collected from a woman younger than 30 in good health and CMV-seronegative. CDR3s include the opening cysteine and the closing phenylalanine or tryptophan. Each record gives: D gene, V gene, J gene, CDR3 DNA, CDR3 protein. The D gene is left open where the match is weak.

d_gene: -
v_gene: TRBV12-5
j_gene: TRBJ1-2
CDR3nt: TGTGCTAGTGGTTTGGCCCTACCCGACAGGCTCTATGGCTACACCTTC
CDR3aa: CASGLALPDRLYGYTF

d_gene: -
v_gene: TRBV19
j_gene: TRBJ1-5
CDR3nt: TGTGCCAGTAGTATAGACAGGGATCAGCCCCAGCATTTT
CDR3aa: CASSIDRDQPQHF

d_gene: TRBD2
v_gene: TRBV7-9
j_gene: TRBJ2-5
CDR3nt: TGTGCCAGCAGCTTCAGCGGGAGGGCAGTTCGGGAGACCCAGTACTTC
CDR3aa: CASSFSGRAVRETQYF

d_gene: -
v_gene: TRBV6-1
j_gene: TRBJ1-1
CDR3nt: TGTGCCAGCAGGACAGGTCAAGAAGGGAACACTGAAGCTTTCTTT
CDR3aa: CASRTGQEGNTEAFF

d_gene: -
v_gene: TRBV18
j_gene: TRBJ2-2
CDR3nt: TGTGCCAGCTCACCACCGGGGAGAGTGAACACCGGGGAGCTGTTTTTT
CDR3aa: CASSPPGRVNTGELFF

d_gene: TRBD1
v_gene: TRBV7-9
j_gene: TRBJ2-3
CDR3nt: TGTGCCAGCAGCCCCGACAGGGTTTATCCGGATACGCAGTATTTT
CDR3aa: CASSPDRVYPDTQYF

d_gene: -
v_gene: TRBV2
j_gene: TRBJ2-3
CDR3nt: TGTGCCAGCACTTTACTAACTGCTAGCACAGATACGCAGTATTTT
CDR3aa: CASTLLTASTDTQYF

d_gene: TRBD1
v_gene: TRBV28
j_gene: TRBJ2-1
CDR3nt: TGTGCCAGCAGTCTACAGGGGGAACCCTACAATGAGCAGTTCTTC
CDR3aa: CASSLQGEPYNEQFF

d_gene: -
v_gene: TRBV6-6
j_gene: TRBJ1-5
CDR3nt: TGTGCCAGCAGTTATACAGAAGCCCATCAGCCCCAGCATTTT
CDR3aa: CASSYTEAHQPQHF

d_gene: -
v_gene: TRBV5-1
j_gene: TRBJ2-7
CDR3nt: TGCGCCAGCAGCTTGGGTCTCGTTAACTACGAGCAGTACTTC
CDR3aa: CASSLGLVNYEQYF

d_gene: -
v_gene: TRBV2
j_gene: TRBJ1-5
CDR3nt: TGTGCCACTCTGACAGGCGGCTATAGCAATCAGCCCCAGCATTTT
CDR3aa: CATLTGGYSNQPQHF

d_gene: TRBD2
v_gene: TRBV30
j_gene: TRBJ2-7
CDR3nt: TGTGCCTGGAGTGGCGTACTAGCGGGAGCCGAGCAGTACTTC
CDR3aa: CAWSGVLAGAEQYF

d_gene: -
v_gene: TRBV2
j_gene: TRBJ2-1
CDR3nt: TGTGCCGGACTACAGAACCCCTACAATGAGCAGTTCTTC
CDR3aa: CAGLQNPYNEQFF

d_gene: TRBD1
v_gene: TRBV6-5
j_gene: TRBJ1-4
CDR3nt: TGTGCCAGCACCCGAACCGGGACAGGGGATGAAAAACTGTTTTTT
CDR3aa: CASTRTGTGDEKLFF

d_gene: TRBD1
v_gene: TRBV7-9
j_gene: TRBJ1-2
CDR3nt: TGTGCCAGCAGCTTCACAGGGGGCGCCGAGGGCTACACCTTC
CDR3aa: CASSFTGGAEGYTF

d_gene: -
v_gene: TRBV19
j_gene: TRBJ1-1
CDR3nt: TGTGCCAGTAGACGTCAGGAGGGTGCTGAAGCTTTCTTT
CDR3aa: CASRRQEGAEAFF

d_gene: -
v_gene: TRBV5-1
j_gene: TRBJ2-2
CDR3nt: TGCGCCAGCAGCTTCAAGACAGGCGGGGAGCTGTTTTTT
CDR3aa: CASSFKTGGELFF

d_gene: -
v_gene: TRBV6-5
j_gene: TRBJ2-7
CDR3nt: TGTGCCAGCAGTTACTCCCGAGGATACGAGCAGTACTTC
CDR3aa: CASSYSRGYEQYF

d_gene: TRBD1
v_gene: TRBV19
j_gene: TRBJ1-5
CDR3nt: TGTGCCAGTAGTGGGGCCAGGGGGCGCGATCAGCCCCAGCATTTT
CDR3aa: CASSGARGRDQPQHF

d_gene: -
v_gene: TRBV4-1
j_gene: TRBJ2-1
CDR3nt: TGCGCCAGCAGCCAAGACCAACTAGGGGGTGAGCAGTTCTTC
CDR3aa: CASSQDQLGGEQFF

d_gene: TRBD1
v_gene: TRBV30
j_gene: TRBJ2-7
CDR3nt: TGTGCCTGGAGCTTGCCGGGACAGGGTGCCGACGAGCAGTACTTC
CDR3aa: CAWSLPGQGADEQYF

d_gene: -
v_gene: TRBV5-1
j_gene: TRBJ1-3
CDR3nt: TGCGCCAGCAGCTTGGGGACGGGGGGCTCTGGAAACACCATATATTTT
CDR3aa: CASSLGTGGSGNTIYF

d_gene: -
v_gene: TRBV5-1
j_gene: TRBJ1-1
CDR3nt: TGCGCCAGCAGCTTAGGAGATCTGAACACTGAAGCTTTCTTT
CDR3aa: CASSLGDLNTEAFF

d_gene: TRBD1
v_gene: TRBV28
j_gene: TRBJ2-6
CDR3nt: TGTGCCAGCAATCCCAGGGGGTCTGGGGCCAACGTCCTGACTTTC
CDR3aa: CASNPRGSGANVLTF

d_gene: TRBD1
v_gene: TRBV28
j_gene: TRBJ1-4
CDR3nt: TGTGCCAGCAGTCCCACAGGGGCGAGGGAAAAACTGTTTTTT
CDR3aa: CASSPTGAREKLFF

d_gene: TRBD2
v_gene: TRBV7-3
j_gene: TRBJ2-7
CDR3nt: TGTGCCAGCAGCTCAACTGGGACTAGCGGGAGGGCGGAGCAGTACTTC
CDR3aa: CASSSTGTSGRAEQYF

d_gene: TRBD1
v_gene: TRBV6-5
j_gene: TRBJ2-7
CDR3nt: TGTGCCAGCAGTTACTTACAGGGGGGCGAGCAGTACTTC
CDR3aa: CASSYLQGGEQYF

d_gene: TRBD1
v_gene: TRBV5-8
j_gene: TRBJ2-6
CDR3nt: TGTGCCAGCAGCTGGACAGGATCCCACTCTGGGGCCAACGTCCTGACTTTC
CDR3aa: CASSWTGSHSGANVLTF

d_gene: TRBD1
v_gene: TRBV18
j_gene: TRBJ2-7
CDR3nt: TGTGCCAGCTCACCCGGGACAGGGTCCTACGAGCAGTACTTC
CDR3aa: CASSPGTGSYEQYF

d_gene: TRBD1
v_gene: TRBV5-6
j_gene: TRBJ1-6
CDR3nt: TGTGCCAGCAGCTTGCGGGGCAGGGGGATCTATTCACCCCTCCACTTT
CDR3aa: CASSLRGRGIYSPLHF

d_gene: TRBD1
v_gene: TRBV18
j_gene: TRBJ2-7
CDR3nt: TGTGCCAGCTCACTAGGGACAGACTACTACGAGCAGTACTTC
CDR3aa: CASSLGTDYYEQYF

d_gene: -
v_gene: TRBV5-6
j_gene: TRBJ1-5
CDR3nt: TGTGCCAGCAGCTTGGGTACAGGTTTCCGGAATCAGCCCCAGCATTTT
CDR3aa: CASSLGTGFRNQPQHF

d_gene: -
v_gene: TRBV7-8
j_gene: TRBJ1-1
CDR3nt: TGTGCCAGCAGCTTCGAAGAGGGATTCGCTGAAGCTTTCTTT
CDR3aa: CASSFEEGFAEAFF

d_gene: TRBD2
v_gene: TRBV5-1
j_gene: TRBJ2-5
CDR3nt: TGCGCCAGCAGCTCGGGACTAGCGGGACGCTGGGGGGGGACCCAGTACTTC
CDR3aa: CASSSGLAGRWGGTQYF

d_gene: TRBD2
v_gene: TRBV5-4
j_gene: TRBJ2-7
CDR3nt: TGTGCCAGCAGCTTACCGGGACTAGCGGGCGGCCCCCTCTTC
CDR3aa: CASSLPGLAGGPLF

d_gene: TRBD1
v_gene: TRBV19
j_gene: TRBJ1-4
CDR3nt: TGTGCCAGTAGCAGACAGGGAGAGGGCAAGGAAAAACTGTTTTTT
CDR3aa: CASSRQGEGKEKLFF

d_gene: TRBD2
v_gene: TRBV15
j_gene: TRBJ2-1
CDR3nt: TGTGCCACCAGGACTAGCGGGAGGAATGAGCAGTTCTTC
CDR3aa: CATRTSGRNEQFF

d_gene: TRBD1
v_gene: TRBV5-4
j_gene: TRBJ2-3
CDR3nt: TGTGCCAGCAGCTTGGGGATGGGACAGGGTAGTGGAGATACGCAGTATTTT
CDR3aa: CASSLGMGQGSGDTQYF

d_gene: -
v_gene: TRBV6-1
j_gene: TRBJ2-7
CDR3nt: TGTGCCAGCAGTGCAATCAGAGGCGAGCAGTACTTC
CDR3aa: CASSAIRGEQYF

d_gene: TRBD2
v_gene: TRBV29-1
j_gene: TRBJ2-1
CDR3nt: TGCAGCGTTGAAGGGGGGGGGACTAGTGCCGACAATGAGCAGTTCTTC
CDR3aa: CSVEGGGTSADNEQFF

d_gene: -
v_gene: TRBV5-1
j_gene: TRBJ1-1
CDR3nt: TGCGCCAGCAGCTTCGGGGGGCGTACTGAAGCTTTCTTT
CDR3aa: CASSFGGRTEAFF

d_gene: -
v_gene: TRBV15
j_gene: TRBJ1-4
CDR3nt: TGTGCCACCAGCAGAGGGGGCGGGGCCGGGGAAAAACTGTTTTTT
CDR3aa: CATSRGGGAGEKLFF

d_gene: TRBD2
v_gene: TRBV6-1
j_gene: TRBJ2-5
CDR3nt: TGTGCCAGCAGTGATGGGACTAGCGGGAGAGAGACCCAGTACTTC
CDR3aa: CASSDGTSGRETQYF

d_gene: TRBD2
v_gene: TRBV7-3
j_gene: TRBJ2-3
CDR3nt: TGTGCCAGCAGCCTAGCGGGAGTTTTAGATACGCAGTATTTT
CDR3aa: CASSLAGVLDTQYF

d_gene: TRBD1
v_gene: TRBV19
j_gene: TRBJ1-5
CDR3nt: TGTGCCAGCGACAGGGGTACGGTCCGAGGCAATCAGCCCCAGCATTTT
CDR3aa: CASDRGTVRGNQPQHF

d_gene: -
v_gene: TRBV30
j_gene: TRBJ2-7
CDR3nt: TGTGCCTGGAGTGACGCACAGGCCTGGGGTTACGAGCAGTACTTC
CDR3aa: CAWSDAQAWGYEQYF

d_gene: -
v_gene: TRBV6-1
j_gene: TRBJ1-5
CDR3nt: TGTGCCAGCAGTTCCGCAGGGGATCAGCCCCAGCATTTT
CDR3aa: CASSSAGDQPQHF

d_gene: TRBD1
v_gene: TRBV2
j_gene: TRBJ2-2
CDR3nt: TGTGCCAGCGCCCAGGGACAGTTCAACACCGGGGAGCTGTTTTTT
CDR3aa: CASAQGQFNTGELFF

d_gene: -
v_gene: TRBV18
j_gene: TRBJ1-2
CDR3nt: TGTGCCAGCTCACCCGGGGGAAGGGTTCCTAACTATGGCTACACCTTC
CDR3aa: CASSPGGRVPNYGYTF

d_gene: TRBD1
v_gene: TRBV27
j_gene: TRBJ1-5
CDR3nt: TGTGCCAGCAGTCCCGGGACAGGGCGTCAGCCCCAGCATTTT
CDR3aa: CASSPGTGRQPQHF

d_gene: -
v_gene: TRBV6-1
j_gene: TRBJ2-2
CDR3nt: TGTGCCACCTTTCCACCTAGCCACACCGGGGAGCTGTTTTTT
CDR3aa: CATFPPSHTGELFF